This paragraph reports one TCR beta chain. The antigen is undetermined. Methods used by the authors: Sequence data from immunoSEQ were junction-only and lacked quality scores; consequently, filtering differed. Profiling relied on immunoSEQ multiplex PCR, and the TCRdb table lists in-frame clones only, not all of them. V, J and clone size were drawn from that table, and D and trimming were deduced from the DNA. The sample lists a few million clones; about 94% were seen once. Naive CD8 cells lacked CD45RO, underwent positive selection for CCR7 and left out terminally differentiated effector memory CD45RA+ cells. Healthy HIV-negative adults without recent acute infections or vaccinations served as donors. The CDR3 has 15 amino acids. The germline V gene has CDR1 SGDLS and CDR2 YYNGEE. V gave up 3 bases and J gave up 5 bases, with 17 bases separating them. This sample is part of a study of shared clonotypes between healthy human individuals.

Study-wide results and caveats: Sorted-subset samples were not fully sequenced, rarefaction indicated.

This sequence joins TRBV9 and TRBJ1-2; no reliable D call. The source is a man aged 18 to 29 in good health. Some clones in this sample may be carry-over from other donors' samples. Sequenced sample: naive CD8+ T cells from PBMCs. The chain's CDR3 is CASSGGRKVGYGYTF. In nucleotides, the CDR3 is TGTGCCAGCAGCGGCGGACGGAAGGTGGGATATGGCTACACCTTC.